Sequencing of this T cell receptor (beta chain) was carried out in a study of blood T cell repertoires in COVID-19 (dated by TCRdb to 2020 to 2021). About the investigation overall: Samples covering the acute and convalescent phases of COVID-19 were provided by collaborators in the United States, Italy and Spain. The material from the prospective study consisted of cDNA or gDNA derived from T cells, B-cell-depleted T cells, or PBMCs. Deeply sampled blood TCRbeta repertoires from subjects exposed to, actively infected with, or recovered from COVID-19 were included in the dataset. The repertoires were released in a freely available public database intended as a resource for research on the immune response to SARS-CoV-2. The samples were drawn from the first 160 participants of the ongoing ImmuneRACE study and from 1,254 subjects provided by 6 global collaborators. The sample metadata nearly always contained a de-identified subject ID, COVID-19 status, age in years and sex. Where available, HLA class I and class II types were taken from metadata supplied by the sample provider and were not determined by assay-based typing.

The germline V gene yields KGHSH for CDR1 and LQKENI for CDR2. The CDR3 spans 16 residues, from the cysteine through the phenylalanine. This entry keeps only the CDR3 DNA: 48 bases, framed from base 1. V loses 2 bases, J loses 4 bases, and the germline ends lie 15 bases apart. TCRbeta CDR3 regions were amplified from genomic DNA by means of the immunoSEQ Assay, a bias-controlled multiplex PCR. Under the source paper's analysis protocol: The number of nucleated cells in each sample was estimated from the amplification of reference gene primers within the assay. To quantify the absolute abundance of each unique TCRbeta CDR3 rearrangement, sequence reads were collapsed and filtered. Productive Simpson clonality was computed per sample as the square root of Simpson's diversity index over productive rearrangements. TCRdb provides this immuneACCESS table in a form limited to in-frame rearrangements. Some clones are lacking; in checked studies, under half of them reflect an unresolved V gene, and why the rest are absent is not known. That table furnishes V, J and clone size, whereas the DNA furnished D and trimming. This sample comprises 150,000 to 200,000 clones, over 80% of them detected only once. About 8.3% of the sample is taken by the ten largest.

Of note for this clone: What this receptor recognizes is not known. No clone much larger than this one lies a single base away; base qualities are absent.

The study at large found these results: The amount of clinical and demographic metadata varied by source and participant and was provided uncurated.

One collaborating source in Seattle enrolled patients while the patients were actively infected and followed the patients over time throughout the course of disease. Whole blood was collected in K2EDTA tubes by collaborating institutions according to the institutions' own protocols. For TCRbeta analysis, collaborators shipped samples as frozen whole blood, isolated PBMCs, or DNA extracted from either of those sample types. This TCR came from a woman in her sixties or seventies with COVID-19, enrolled during active disease. This sequence uses TRBV18 and TRBJ2-1, and possibly TRBD1, on 6 matching bases. Sequencing was performed on peripheral blood. The DNA is as follows: TGTGCCAGCTCACCAAGTCAGGGGCGGACGTACAATGAGCAGTTCTTC. This encodes CASSPSQGRTYNEQFF.